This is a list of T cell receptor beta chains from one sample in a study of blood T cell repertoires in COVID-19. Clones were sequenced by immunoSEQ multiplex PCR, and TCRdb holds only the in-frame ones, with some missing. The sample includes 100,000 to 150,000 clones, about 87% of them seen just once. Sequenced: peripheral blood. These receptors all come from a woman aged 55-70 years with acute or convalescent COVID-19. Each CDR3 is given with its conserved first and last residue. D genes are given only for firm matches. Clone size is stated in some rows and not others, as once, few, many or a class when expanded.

CDR3aa: CASSLLQVNTEAFF
CDR3nt: TGCGCCAGCAGCTTATTACAGGTGAACACTGAAGCTTTCTTT
abundance: NA
j_gene: TRBJ1-1
v_gene: TRBV5-1
d_gene: NA

CDR3aa: CASSQGQSTDTQYF
CDR3nt: TGTGCCAGCAGCCAGGGACAGAGCACAGATACGCAGTATTTT
abundance: NA
j_gene: TRBJ2-3
v_gene: TRBV9
d_gene: TRBD1

CDR3aa: CASSLTGRSAYEQYF
CDR3nt: TGTGCCAGCAGCTTGACTGGGAGATCGGCCTACGAGCAGTACTTC
abundance: once
j_gene: TRBJ2-7
v_gene: TRBV7-9
d_gene: NA

CDR3aa: CASKLLQGLFEKLFF
CDR3nt: TGTGCCAGCAAACTTTTACAGGGTCTTTTTGAAAAACTGTTTTTT
abundance: NA
j_gene: TRBJ1-4
v_gene: TRBV2
d_gene: NA

CDR3aa: CASSQPPGTGSETQYF
CDR3nt: TGTGCCAGCAGCCAACCTCCCGGGACAGGGTCAGAGACCCAGTACTTC
abundance: NA
j_gene: TRBJ2-5
v_gene: TRBV3-1/TRBV3-2
d_gene: TRBD1

CDR3aa: CASSESSPGGEAFF
CDR3nt: TGCGCCAGCAGTGAGTCTAGCCCAGGGGGCGAAGCTTTCTTT
abundance: NA
j_gene: TRBJ1-1
v_gene: TRBV10-2
d_gene: TRBD1

CDR3aa: CASSQGLAGYGELFF
CDR3nt: TGTGCCAGCAGCCAAGGACTAGCGGGATACGGGGAGCTGTTTTTT
abundance: NA
j_gene: TRBJ2-2
v_gene: TRBV7-3
d_gene: TRBD2

CDR3aa: CASSFVTGGKDTQYF
CDR3nt: TGTGCCAGCAGCTTCGTGACAGGGGGCAAAGATACGCAGTATTTT
abundance: NA
j_gene: TRBJ2-3
v_gene: TRBV7-2
d_gene: TRBD1

CDR3aa: CATSTGTGPYEQFF
CDR3nt: TGTGCCACCAGCACCGGGACAGGGCCTTACGAGCAGTTCTTC
abundance: NA
j_gene: TRBJ2-1
v_gene: TRBV15
d_gene: TRBD1

CDR3aa: CATRPGQGASGELFF
CDR3nt: TGTGCCACCAGGCCGGGACAGGGGGCGTCCGGGGAGCTGTTTTTT
abundance: NA
j_gene: TRBJ2-2
v_gene: TRBV24-1
d_gene: TRBD1

CDR3aa: CARMGQGLTEAFF
CDR3nt: TGCGCCAGAATGGGACAGGGTTTGACTGAAGCTTTCTTT
abundance: NA
j_gene: TRBJ1-1
v_gene: TRBV10-1
d_gene: TRBD1

CDR3aa: CASSFRGRGTEAFF
CDR3nt: TGTGCCAGCAGTTTCAGGGGTAGGGGCACTGAAGCTTTCTTT
abundance: NA
j_gene: TRBJ1-1
v_gene: TRBV28
d_gene: NA

CDR3aa: CASSQGLSAYNEQFF
CDR3nt: TGTGCCAGCAGCCAAGGGCTTTCCGCCTACAATGAGCAGTTCTTC
abundance: NA
j_gene: TRBJ2-1
v_gene: TRBV3-1/TRBV3-2
d_gene: NA

CDR3aa: CSASREALLDTQYF
CDR3nt: TGCAGTGCTAGTAGGGAGGCCCTTCTGGATACGCAGTATTTT
abundance: NA
j_gene: TRBJ2-3
v_gene: TRBV20-1
d_gene: NA

CDR3aa: CASSFYAGVDYTF
CDR3nt: TGTGCCAGCAGCTTCTATGCAGGGGTTGACTACACCTTC
abundance: NA
j_gene: TRBJ1-2
v_gene: TRBV11-3
d_gene: NA

CDR3aa: CSVGTGEVYGYTF
CDR3nt: TGCAGCGTTGGGACAGGGGAGGTCTATGGCTACACCTTC
abundance: once
j_gene: TRBJ1-2
v_gene: TRBV29-1
d_gene: TRBD1

CDR3aa: CASSLAPQQPQHF
CDR3nt: TGTGCCAGCAGTTTGGCCCCGCAACAGCCCCAGCATTTT
abundance: once
j_gene: TRBJ1-5
v_gene: TRBV12-3/TRBV12-4
d_gene: NA

CDR3aa: CASSLVRGDYGYTF
CDR3nt: TGTGCCAGCAGCTTGGTCAGGGGTGACTATGGCTACACCTTC
abundance: few
j_gene: TRBJ1-2
v_gene: TRBV5-4
d_gene: NA

CDR3aa: CASSRWLAGEYYNEQFF
CDR3nt: TGTGCCAGTAGTAGGTGGCTAGCGGGAGAGTACTACAATGAGCAGTTCTTC
abundance: NA
j_gene: TRBJ2-1
v_gene: TRBV19
d_gene: TRBD2

CDR3aa: CASSSRGGVNSPLHF
CDR3nt: TGTGCCAGCAGTTCCCGGGGAGGGGTTAATTCACCCCTCCACTTT
abundance: NA
j_gene: TRBJ1-6
v_gene: TRBV28
d_gene: NA

CDR3aa: CAWRVQPGEVEQFF
CDR3nt: TGTGCCTGGAGGGTCCAGCCCGGTGAGGTCGAGCAGTTCTTC
abundance: NA
j_gene: TRBJ2-1
v_gene: TRBV30
d_gene: NA

CDR3aa: CASSSPRGTQETQYF
CDR3nt: TGTGCCAGCAGTTCCCCTCGAGGTACCCAAGAGACCCAGTACTTC
abundance: NA
j_gene: TRBJ2-5
v_gene: TRBV6-5
d_gene: NA

CDR3aa: CASSTRELGVGITEAFF
CDR3nt: TGTGCCAGCAGTACTAGAGAGTTGGGCGTAGGGATCACTGAAGCTTTCTTT
abundance: NA
j_gene: TRBJ1-1
v_gene: TRBV6-2/TRBV6-3
d_gene: NA

CDR3aa: CASSLVGQSSYEQYF
CDR3nt: TGTGCCAGCAGCTTAGTGGGGCAAAGCTCCTACGAGCAGTACTTC
abundance: NA
j_gene: TRBJ2-7
v_gene: TRBV13
d_gene: NA

CDR3aa: CASSTRTGASNQPQHF
CDR3nt: TGTGCCAGTAGTACCCGGACAGGGGCGTCCAATCAGCCCCAGCATTTT
abundance: NA
j_gene: TRBJ1-5
v_gene: TRBV19
d_gene: TRBD1

CDR3aa: CASSSNTGNTEAFF
CDR3nt: TGCGCCAGCAGCTCTAATACAGGGAACACTGAAGCTTTCTTT
abundance: once
j_gene: TRBJ1-1
v_gene: TRBV5-1
d_gene: NA

CDR3aa: CASSVSVLAGGDEQFF
CDR3nt: TGTGCCAGCAGCGTATCGGTCCTAGCGGGAGGCGATGAGCAGTTCTTC
abundance: NA
j_gene: TRBJ2-1
v_gene: TRBV9
d_gene: TRBD2

CDR3aa: CASSTVIRTDTQYF
CDR3nt: TGTGCCTCCTCCACGGTAATTCGCACAGATACGCAGTATTTT
abundance: NA
j_gene: TRBJ2-3
v_gene: TRBV6-5
d_gene: NA

CDR3aa: CASSIAQGGGLYTEAFF
CDR3nt: TGTGCCAGTAGTATTGCGCAGGGAGGGGGGCTTTACACTGAAGCTTTCTTT
abundance: NA
j_gene: TRBJ1-1
v_gene: TRBV19
d_gene: NA

CDR3aa: CASSQTSGTGTSPLHF
CDR3nt: TGTGCCAGCAGCCAAACCTCCGGGACAGGGACTTCACCCCTCCACTTT
abundance: NA
j_gene: TRBJ1-6
v_gene: TRBV3-1/TRBV3-2
d_gene: TRBD1

CDR3aa: CASSLFRTGSDTQYF
CDR3nt: TGCGCCAGCAGCTTGTTTCGGACAGGGTCAGATACGCAGTATTTT
abundance: NA
j_gene: TRBJ2-3
v_gene: TRBV5-1
d_gene: TRBD1

CDR3aa: CASRRGLNYGYTF
CDR3nt: TGTGCCAGCAGGAGAGGACTTAACTATGGCTACACCTTC
abundance: NA
j_gene: TRBJ1-2
v_gene: TRBV2
d_gene: NA

CDR3aa: CASSPGTGYGYTF
CDR3nt: TGTGCCAGCAGCCCTGGGACAGGCTATGGCTACACCTTC
abundance: NA
j_gene: TRBJ1-2
v_gene: TRBV2
d_gene: TRBD1

CDR3aa: CASSPPAMRTEAFF
CDR3nt: TGCGCCAGCAGCCCACCAGCGATGAGGACTGAAGCTTTCTTT
abundance: NA
j_gene: TRBJ1-1
v_gene: TRBV5-1
d_gene: NA

CDR3aa: CASGGDYYGYTF
CDR3nt: TGTGCCAGCGGGGGGGACTACTATGGCTACACCTTC
abundance: NA
j_gene: TRBJ1-2
v_gene: TRBV6-5
d_gene: NA

CDR3aa: CASSNQGGSTGELFF
CDR3nt: TGCGCCAGCAGCAACCAGGGAGGAAGCACCGGGGAGCTGTTTTTT
abundance: NA
j_gene: TRBJ2-2
v_gene: TRBV5-1
d_gene: NA

CDR3aa: CASSQGSGRIARYNEQFF
CDR3nt: TGCGCCAGCAGCCAAGGCAGCGGGAGAATAGCACGGTACAATGAGCAGTTCTTC
abundance: few
j_gene: TRBJ2-1
v_gene: TRBV4-1
d_gene: TRBD2

CDR3aa: CASSMRRITGELFF
CDR3nt: TGTGCCAGTAGTATGAGGAGGATCACCGGGGAGCTGTTTTTT
abundance: once
j_gene: TRBJ2-2
v_gene: TRBV19
d_gene: NA

CDR3aa: CASSLRTIYGYTF
CDR3nt: TGTGCCAGCAGCCTTAGAACCATTTATGGCTACACCTTC
abundance: NA
j_gene: TRBJ1-2
v_gene: TRBV5-8
d_gene: NA

CDR3aa: CASSSDGLHQPQHF
CDR3nt: TGTGCCAGCAGCTCAGATGGGCTTCACCAGCCCCAGCATTTT
abundance: NA
j_gene: TRBJ1-5
v_gene: TRBV11-2
d_gene: NA

CDR3aa: CASSLRQGAIYGYTF
CDR3nt: TGTGCCAGCAGCTTGAGGCAGGGGGCGATCTATGGCTACACCTTC
abundance: NA
j_gene: TRBJ1-2
v_gene: TRBV11-3
d_gene: TRBD1

CDR3aa: CASTRNPGQGYGYTF
CDR3nt: TGTGCCAGCACCCGCAATCCGGGACAGGGATATGGCTACACCTTC
abundance: once
j_gene: TRBJ1-2
v_gene: TRBV9
d_gene: TRBD1

CDR3aa: CASSLVQGQVAEAFF
CDR3nt: TGTGCCAGCAGCTTAGTACAGGGACAGGTCGCTGAAGCTTTCTTT
abundance: NA
j_gene: TRBJ1-1
v_gene: TRBV11-1
d_gene: TRBD1

CDR3aa: CASSTARGHTSNQPQHF
CDR3nt: TGTGCCAGTAGTACGGCCAGGGGTCACACCTCGAATCAGCCCCAGCATTTT
abundance: NA
j_gene: TRBJ1-5
v_gene: TRBV19
d_gene: NA

CDR3aa: CASSYGGGNGYTF
CDR3nt: TGTGCCAGCAGTTACGGCGGGGGGAACGGCTACACCTTC
abundance: NA
j_gene: TRBJ1-2
v_gene: TRBV6-5
d_gene: NA

CDR3aa: CSVARGTGELFF
CDR3nt: TGCAGCGTTGCTAGGGGAACCGGGGAGCTGTTTTTT
abundance: once
j_gene: TRBJ2-2
v_gene: TRBV29-1
d_gene: NA

CDR3aa: CASSFDRDLSYNEQFF
CDR3nt: TGTGCCAGCAGCTTCGACCGAGACTTGTCCTACAATGAGCAGTTCTTC
abundance: NA
j_gene: TRBJ2-1
v_gene: TRBV7-2
d_gene: NA

CDR3aa: CASSRTGQQSNYGYTF
CDR3nt: TGCGCCAGCAGCAGAACGGGACAGCAATCTAACTATGGCTACACCTTC
abundance: once
j_gene: TRBJ1-2
v_gene: TRBV5-1
d_gene: TRBD1

CDR3aa: CASSVGEVNTEAFF
CDR3nt: TGTGCCAGCAGCGTAGGTGAGGTAAACACTGAAGCTTTCTTT
abundance: NA
j_gene: TRBJ1-1
v_gene: TRBV9
d_gene: NA

CDR3aa: CASSPQFGNTIYF
CDR3nt: TGTGCCAGCAGCCCCCAATTTGGAAACACCATATATTTT
abundance: NA
j_gene: TRBJ1-3
v_gene: TRBV9
d_gene: NA

CDR3aa: CASSQDSVETGGAFAEKLFF
CDR3nt: TGTGCCAGCAGCCAAGATTCGGTGGAAACAGGGGGCGCGTTCGCCGAAAAACTGTTTTTT
abundance: NA
j_gene: TRBJ1-4
v_gene: TRBV3-1/TRBV3-2
d_gene: TRBD1

CDR3aa: CASSRTGGNQPQHF
CDR3nt: TGTGCCAGCTCACGAACAGGGGGCAATCAGCCCCAGCATTTT
abundance: NA
j_gene: TRBJ1-5
v_gene: TRBV18
d_gene: TRBD1

CDR3aa: CASSGTGQGYEKLFF
CDR3nt: TGTGCCAGCTCCGGGACAGGTCAAGGGTATGAAAAACTGTTTTTT
abundance: few
j_gene: TRBJ1-4
v_gene: TRBV3-1/TRBV3-2
d_gene: TRBD1

CDR3aa: CASTRQELNTEAFF
CDR3nt: TGTGCCAGCACCCGACAGGAATTGAACACTGAAGCTTTCTTT
abundance: NA
j_gene: TRBJ1-1
v_gene: TRBV27
d_gene: NA